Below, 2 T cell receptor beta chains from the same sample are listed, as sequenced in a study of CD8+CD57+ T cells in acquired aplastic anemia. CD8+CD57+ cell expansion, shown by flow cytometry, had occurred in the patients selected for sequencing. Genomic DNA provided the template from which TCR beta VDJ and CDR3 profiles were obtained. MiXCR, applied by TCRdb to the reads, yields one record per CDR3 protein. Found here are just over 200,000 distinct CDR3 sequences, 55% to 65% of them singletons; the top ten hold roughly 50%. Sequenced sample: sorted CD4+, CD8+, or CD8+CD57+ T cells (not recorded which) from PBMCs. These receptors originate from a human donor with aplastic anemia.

The CDR3 DNA is TGCAGCACCACACAGGGGCAAGAGACCCAGTACTTC. It specifies CSTTQGQETQYF. The V gene is TRBV29-1, the J gene TRBJ2-5, with 7 bases aligning to TRBD1. This CDR3 comprises 12 residues. J lost 2 bases, V lost 8 bases, and 5 bases had no gene match. In germline, CDR1 is SQVTM, CDR2 ANQGSEA.

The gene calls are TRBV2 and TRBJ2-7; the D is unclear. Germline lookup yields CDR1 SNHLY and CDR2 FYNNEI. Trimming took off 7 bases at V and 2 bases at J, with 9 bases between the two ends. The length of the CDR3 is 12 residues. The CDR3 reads CASNGNPYEQYF. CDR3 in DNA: TGTGCCAGCAATGGGAACCCCTACGAGCAGTACTTC. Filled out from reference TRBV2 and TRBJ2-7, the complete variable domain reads EPEVTQTPSHQVTQMGQEVILRCVPISNHLYFYWYRQILGQKVEFLVSFYNNEISEKSEIFDDQFSVERPDGSNFTLKIRSTKLEDSAMYFCASNGNPYEQYFGPGTRLTVT.